Here is one T cell receptor beta chain with its context. The target of this receptor is not known. Within one base of it there is no much larger clone, and no base qualities were kept. The sample comes from a study of cytomegalovirus exposure and HLA in healthy donors (dated 2017 in TCRdb). About the study as a whole: An earlier analysis of 587 of the donors reported approximately 300 Gb of sequence data and 95 million to 130 million unique TCR beta sequences obtained from roughly 180 million T cells. Roughly 320 gigabases of sequencing data and around 85 million unique TCR sequences made up an early release that covered approximately 700 HLA-typed donors. Of the 300 to 450 genotyped donors, more than 75% were placed in the genetic ancestry cluster associated with self-reported Caucasian donors. The study aimed to test whether cataloging public T cell receptors could reveal signatures of past pathogen exposure. The study profiled the T cell repertoires of around 700 subjects by immunosequencing and related them to cytomegalovirus serostatus. A separate validation cohort of roughly 110 different subjects was used in addition to the approximately 670-subject first cohort. High-throughput TCR immunosequencing, statistical association of individual TCRs with disease status, and machine learning were combined to predict cytomegalovirus infection status. A later analysis re-examined previously published TCR beta repertoires from over 500 donors and added high-resolution HLA genotyping to investigate patterns of TCR occurrence. In the later analysis, no new phenotypic data were used to find candidate immune exposures; instead, reliance was placed on TCR beta sequences and their occurrence across donors. In an earlier analysis of a few hundred of the donors, high-throughput TCR beta sequencing was used to judge whether each TCR beta V gene segment behaved as functional or pseudogenic. Donor age, sex, ethnicity and CMV serostatus were collected together with the repertoire data. A later genetic analysis took genome-wide SNP genotypes for about three fifths of the roughly 700 donors and used that subset as a discovery cohort. Every discovery cohort repertoire had been produced on one sequencing platform. Both class I and class II loci were covered by HLA typing, at four-digit resolution. Typing coverage varied by locus: about 620-640 donors for A, B, C, DRB1 and DQB1; more than 500 for DQA1; more than 600 for DPA1; roughly 450 for DPB1. About five DR-DQ haplotypes were treated as single units for association and clustering because of strong linkage in the cohort. Among a few hundred genotyped donors of the cohort, an average of roughly 240,000 unique TCR beta nucleotide sequences were sequenced per donor, around 20% of them non-productive.

The cohort was made up of approximately 670 healthy bone marrow donors. All cohort members were sampled while nominally healthy, although unrecorded immune exposures were likely present. The donor tested CMV seronegative, placing the donor among the 350 or so seronegative members of the cohort. Every donor gave a peripheral blood sample, and the peripheral blood mononuclear cells from that sample were used for TCR beta sequencing. The Qiagen DNeasy Blood Extraction Kit was used to extract genomic DNA from the blood cell samples. The CDR3 runs 14 amino acids, cysteine and phenylalanine included. The only DNA kept is the CDR3, 42 bases in frame from the first base. V trim: 4 bases; J trim: 1 base; unmatched bases: 5. CDR1 and CDR2, per the germline V gene (reference sequence), are SGHNT and YYREEE. Library method: the immunoSEQ multiplex PCR assay. A mixture of 60 forward primers for TCR Vbeta segments and 13 reverse primers for TCR Jbeta segments was used in the multiplex PCR. The CDR3 region of rearranged TCR beta genes was amplified from genomic DNA with a multiplex PCR assay. The amplified TCR beta libraries were sequenced on the Illumina HiSeq System as 87-base-pair reads. As for the original processing: Across the 640 or so repertoires, a later analysis counted 80 million or so unique TCR beta chains, roughly 11 million of which were shared by at least two donors. Raw reads were error-corrected and collapsed into unique sequences with a nearest-neighbor algorithm that merged closely related sequences to remove PCR and sequencing errors. To assign V, D and J gene segments, CDR3 sequences were aligned to IMGT reference sequences. For a sequence to be retained, a match of at least six nucleotides was required to both a V gene segment and a J gene segment. Rearrangements were classified as productive when the CDR3 lacked stop codons and remained in frame with V and J, and all other rearrangements were classified as non-productive. Following IMGT convention, CDR3 was defined as the stretch from the second conserved V-encoded cysteine to the conserved J-encoded phenylalanine. In an earlier analysis of around 600 of the donors, sequences lacking an unambiguous match to a single V gene segment were excluded. An earlier analysis of several hundred of the donors classified V segments as functional when productive rearrangements were above 56.7% and as segregating when the standard deviation between donors was above 5%. A statistical classification framework was developed to diagnose cytomegalovirus status using the catalog of TCR beta chain sequences. In a later analysis, V and J genes were assigned by comparing TCR nucleotide sequences against IMGT/GENE-DB human TR gene sequences. Using the TCRdist pipeline, a later analysis assigned CDR3 sequences along with most-parsimonious VDJ recombination scenarios. In a later analysis, each TCR beta chain was defined by its CDR3 amino acid sequence together with its V-gene family, and reads without a unique V-gene family were excluded. In a later analysis, around 600 highly shared, low-generation-probability nucleotide sequences were removed to address suspected cross-contamination and a sequencing artifact. A later analysis calculated a clonal expansion index for each public chain from normalized within-repertoire ranks of inferred template counts. In a later analysis, generation probabilities were computed using a VDJ recombination model fitted to out-of-frame rearrangements, and the results were checked against IGoR. In a later analysis, hypergeometric tests were used to score TCR-TCR, TCR-HLA and TCR-CMV co-occurrence, with a repertoire-size bias correction applied to TCR pairs. In a later analysis, false discovery rates were estimated by permuting HLA or CMV assignments 20 times. A later analysis grouped co-occurring TCRs with DBSCAN, adding TCRdist sequence similarity when clustering within HLA-allele-positive subsets. Repertoires with fewer than 30,000 or more than 120,000 public chains were left out of co-occurrence clustering, as were a few repertoires with anomalous nucleotide sharing. Entries here come from immuneACCESS through TCRdb and include only in-frame sequences with V and J called. Some clones fail to appear in such tables; in the studies checked, an unresolved V gene covers under half of the shortfall, and the cause of the remainder is unknown. D and trimming were read from the DNA, whereas the V and J calls and clone size are those reported in that table. In all, the sample holds about 270,000 clones, and 72% of those were seen once. The ten largest make up over 2% of the sample.

Findings and caveats that apply to the study as a whole: Several of the top co-occurrence clusters appeared to be linked to parvovirus B19, influenza, CMV and Epstein-Barr virus, according to a later analysis. The study listed 150 to 200 TCR beta chains as associated with cytomegalovirus. When HLA alleles, especially DR and DQ, strongly co-occurred, TCR associations were difficult to assign to individual alleles. Compared with the 666-donor mean, donors in an Asian-associated ancestry cluster had fewer N-insertions in productive TCRs, according to a later genetic analysis. In a later analysis, HLA-associated TCR beta chains were found to be more clonally expanded and to have lower generation probabilities than equally common non-associated chains. Most CMV-associated TCR beta chains appeared to be HLA-restricted in a later analysis, and the HLA associations seemed to be driven largely by CMV exposure. It was suggested by the authors that the approach could potentially be generalized to other disease states and immunological phenotypes. In this cohort, only TCR beta chains were sequenced, and detectable features were limited by the absence of alpha or paired-chain data. A cluster of highly shared sequence variants was judged likely to be a technical artifact of the sequencing pipeline. Approximately 16 rarely observed V segments, including chromosome 9 orphons, were excluded from the earlier analysis of several hundred of the donors because counts were too low. In an earlier analysis of about 600 of the donors, most TCR beta V segments appeared in productive rearrangements about 87% or about 30% of the time, broadly matching IMGT annotations. HLA typing was unavailable for some donors at each locus, so association tests used only the typed subset. An association between a missense DCLRE1C variant and V-gene and J-gene trimming of TCR beta chains was found in a later genetic analysis and replicated in an independent cohort. Roughly uniform sequencing depth across donors was assumed in presence/absence analyses, although this assumption may not hold. Linkage disequilibrium might explain the correlated functional status among segregating V segments, but an unknown experimental factor could not be excluded. The classifier was reported to diagnose cytomegalovirus status with high specificity and sensitivity in both the original and validation cohorts. In vitro tests confirmed that three of the cytomegalovirus-associated TCR beta chains recognize cytomegalovirus antigens. The 87-base-pair reads could not distinguish some IMGT-functional V segments, including TRBV6-2 and TRBV6-3, so those segments were excluded. While some public TCRs were present in many individuals, most TCR sequences turned up only very rarely across donors. In a later analysis, TCR association rates were found to vary across HLA loci, with the most associated TCRs seen for DRB1 alleles and the fewest for HLA-C alleles. In a later analysis, about 17,000 TCR beta sequences were associated with specific HLA alleles at a false discovery rate of 0.05. For the cohort, immune exposure information was limited to CMV serostatus. A further reported finding was that TCR beta sequences accurately predicted the HLA-A and HLA-B alleles for most subjects in the first cohort.

The sequencing input was PBMCs. The TCR was taken from a female donor in good health and CMV-seronegative. The chain employs TRBV5-4 and TRBJ2-7, with 7 junctional bases fitting TRBD1. CDR3 protein: CASSLGQESYEQYF. DNA sequence: TGTGCCAGCAGCCTCGGACAGGAATCCTACGAGCAGTACTTC.